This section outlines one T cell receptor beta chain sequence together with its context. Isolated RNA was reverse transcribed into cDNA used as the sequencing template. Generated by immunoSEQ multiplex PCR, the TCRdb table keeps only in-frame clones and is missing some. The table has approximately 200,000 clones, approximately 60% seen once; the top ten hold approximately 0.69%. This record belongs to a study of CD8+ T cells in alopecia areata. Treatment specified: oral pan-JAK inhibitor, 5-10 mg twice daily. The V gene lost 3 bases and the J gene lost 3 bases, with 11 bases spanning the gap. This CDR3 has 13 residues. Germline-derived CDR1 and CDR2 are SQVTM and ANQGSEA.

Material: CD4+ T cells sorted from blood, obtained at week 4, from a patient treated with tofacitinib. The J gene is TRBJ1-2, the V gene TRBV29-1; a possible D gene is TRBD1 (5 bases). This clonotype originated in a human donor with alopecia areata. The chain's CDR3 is CSVESAGDYGYTF. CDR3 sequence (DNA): TGCAGCGTTGAGAGTGCGGGGGACTATGGCTACACCTTC.